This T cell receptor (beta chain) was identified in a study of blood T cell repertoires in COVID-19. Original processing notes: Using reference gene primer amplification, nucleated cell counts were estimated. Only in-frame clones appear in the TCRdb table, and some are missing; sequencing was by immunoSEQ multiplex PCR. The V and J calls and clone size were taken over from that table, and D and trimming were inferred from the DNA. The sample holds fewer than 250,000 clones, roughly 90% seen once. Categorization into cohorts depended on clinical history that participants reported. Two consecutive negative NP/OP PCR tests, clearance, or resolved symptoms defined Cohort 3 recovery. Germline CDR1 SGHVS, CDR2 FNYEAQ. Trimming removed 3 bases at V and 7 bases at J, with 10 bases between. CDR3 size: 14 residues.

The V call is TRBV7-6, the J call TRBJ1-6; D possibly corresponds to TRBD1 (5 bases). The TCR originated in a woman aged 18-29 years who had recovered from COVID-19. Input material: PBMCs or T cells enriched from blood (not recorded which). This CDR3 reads CASSFDSPNSPLHF. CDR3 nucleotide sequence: TGTGCCAGCAGCTTCGACAGCCCCAATTCACCCCTCCACTTT.